This paragraph reports one TCR beta chain. Antigen unknown. The PCR had 60 Vbeta and 13 Jbeta primers. Data came from immunoSEQ multiplex PCR; TCRdb stores just in-frame clones and leaves some out. Here the sample spans roughly 150,000 clones, 75% to 80% being singletons. The data belong to a study of cytomegalovirus exposure and HLA in healthy donors. The overall study: There were about 85 million unique TCRs (from HLA-typed donors) in an early data release. Overall study findings and caveats: An observed cluster of highly shared sequence variants was recorded as a likely sequencing artifact. Across donors, sequencing depth was assumed by presence/absence analyses to be roughly uniform. Later, TCR association rates were found to vary by HLA locus, highest for DRB1 and lowest for HLA-C.

This CDR3 spans 11 amino acids. Germline V gene data show CDR1 as GTSNPN and CDR2 as SVGIG (reference sequence). The V and J ends lost 4 bases and 5 bases respectively, with 8 bases between them. The sequence derives from a male donor in good health and CMV-seronegative. The chain combines TRBV30 with TRBJ1-1, with a possible D match to TRBD1 (6 bases). The sequencing sample was made of PBMCs. The CDR3 sequence: CAWTGDTEAFF. In DNA, the CDR3 is TGTGCCTGGACAGGGGATACTGAAGCTTTCTTT.